This TCR beta chain stems from a study of OX40 agonist ivuxolimab in advanced cancers. On the study more broadly: Anti-PD-1, anti-PD-L1 or anti-CTLA-4 therapy given earlier was allowed, and approximately 40% had some. Study outcomes and limitations: Specificity for antigen went undetermined in the expanded peripheral T cells. Average numbers of expanded clones were greater in CD8+ T cells than in CD4+.

Sequenced by immunoSEQ multiplex PCR; TCRdb stores in-frame clones only, minus some. Counted here are tens of thousands of clones, 70% to 80% occurring once; the ten biggest clones make up over 12%. Autoimmune disease history or systemic immunosuppression led to patient exclusion. V was clipped by 0 bases and J by 9 bases; unmatched bases: 6. Germline V CDR1 and CDR2: SGHNT, YENEEA. This CDR3 is built from 15 residues. Concerning this clone: Its antigen is unidentified.

This chain links TRBV11-3 with TRBJ2-2, with 8 positions matching TRBD2. The TCR comes from an adult with an advanced solid tumor such as melanoma, head and neck, liver or kidney cancer. The sequences come from CD4+ or CD8+ T cells sorted from blood, collected in a trial of the OX40 agonist ivuxolimab. CDR3 nucleotides: TGTGCCAGCAGCTTAGATAGCGGGAAACCCCGGGAGCTGTTTTTT. Residues: CASSLDSGKPRELFF.